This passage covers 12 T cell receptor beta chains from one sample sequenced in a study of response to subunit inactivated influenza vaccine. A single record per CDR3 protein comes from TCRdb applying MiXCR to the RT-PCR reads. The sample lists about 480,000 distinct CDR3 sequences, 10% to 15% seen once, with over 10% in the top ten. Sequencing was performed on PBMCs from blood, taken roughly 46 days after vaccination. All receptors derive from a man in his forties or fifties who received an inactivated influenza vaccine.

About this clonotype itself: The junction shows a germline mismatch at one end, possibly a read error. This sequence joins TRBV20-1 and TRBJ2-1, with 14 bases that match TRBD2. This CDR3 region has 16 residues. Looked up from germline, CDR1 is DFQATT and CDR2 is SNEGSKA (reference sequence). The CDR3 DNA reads TGCTGTGCTAGAGAGACTAGCGGGGGGGCTTACAATGAGCAGTTCTTC. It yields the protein CCARETSGGAYNEQFF.

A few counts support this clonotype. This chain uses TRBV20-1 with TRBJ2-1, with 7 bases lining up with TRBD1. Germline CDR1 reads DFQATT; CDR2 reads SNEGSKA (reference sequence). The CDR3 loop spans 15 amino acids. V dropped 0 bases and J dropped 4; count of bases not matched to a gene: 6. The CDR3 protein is CSARDPQGKYNEQFF. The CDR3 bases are TGCAGTGCTAGAGATCCACAGGGGAAATACAATGAGCAGTTCTTC.

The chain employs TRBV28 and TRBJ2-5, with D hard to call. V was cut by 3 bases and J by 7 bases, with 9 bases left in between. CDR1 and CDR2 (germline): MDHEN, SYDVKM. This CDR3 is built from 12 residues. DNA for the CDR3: TGTGCCAGCAGTTTCTATTCGGTGACCCAGTACTTC. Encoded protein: CASSFYSVTQYF.

The CDR3 region has the DNA TGCGCCAGCAGCTTGGGACTAGCGGGAGTCGCAGATACGCAGTATTTT. Encoded protein: CASSLGLAGVADTQYF. The chain carries TRBV5-1 and TRBJ2-3; 12 bases match TRBD2. J was trimmed by 4 bases and V by 0 bases; bases with no gene match: 3. This CDR3 spans 16 amino acids. Germline-derived CDR1 and CDR2 are SGHRS and YFSETQ.

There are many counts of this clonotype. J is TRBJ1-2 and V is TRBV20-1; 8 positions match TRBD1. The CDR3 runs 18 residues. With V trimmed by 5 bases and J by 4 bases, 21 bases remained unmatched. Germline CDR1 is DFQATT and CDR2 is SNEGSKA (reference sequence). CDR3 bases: TGCAGTGCTCCACCAATCCAGGGGGCAGGATTAATTGGCTATGGCTACACCTTC. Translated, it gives CSAPPIQGAGLIGYGYTF.

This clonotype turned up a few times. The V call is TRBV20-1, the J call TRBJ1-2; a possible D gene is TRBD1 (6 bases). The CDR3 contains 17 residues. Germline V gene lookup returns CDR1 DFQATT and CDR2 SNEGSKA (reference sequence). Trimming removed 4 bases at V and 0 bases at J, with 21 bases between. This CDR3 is CSAITSRRDTSNYGYTF. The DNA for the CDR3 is TGCAGTGCTATCACAAGCCGCCGGGACACTTCTAACTATGGCTACACCTTC.

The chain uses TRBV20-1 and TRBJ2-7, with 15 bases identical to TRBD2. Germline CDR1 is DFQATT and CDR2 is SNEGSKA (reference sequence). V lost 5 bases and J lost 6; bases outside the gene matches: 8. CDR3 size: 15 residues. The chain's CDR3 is CSAYSPGLAGGEQYF. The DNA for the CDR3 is TGCAGTGCTTACAGTCCGGGACTAGCGGGAGGCGAGCAGTACTTC.

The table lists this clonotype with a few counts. The CDR3: CASSPRDRAEAFF. The CDR3 coding sequence is TGTGCCAGCAGCCCCCGGGACAGGGCTGAAGCTTTCTTT. The V and J genes are TRBV7-8 and TRBJ1-1, with TRBD1 matching over 9 bases. Germline CDR1 reads SGHVS; CDR2 reads FQNEAQ. The CDR3 spans 13 residues. J gave up 6 bases and V 5 bases, and 4 bases lay outside the gene matches.

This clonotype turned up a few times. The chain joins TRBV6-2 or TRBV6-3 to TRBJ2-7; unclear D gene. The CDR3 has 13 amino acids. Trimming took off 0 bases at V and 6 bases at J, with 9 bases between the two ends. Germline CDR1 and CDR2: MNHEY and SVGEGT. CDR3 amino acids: CASSYSRIGEQYF. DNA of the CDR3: TGTGCCAGCAGTTACTCGAGAATAGGCGAGCAGTACTTC.

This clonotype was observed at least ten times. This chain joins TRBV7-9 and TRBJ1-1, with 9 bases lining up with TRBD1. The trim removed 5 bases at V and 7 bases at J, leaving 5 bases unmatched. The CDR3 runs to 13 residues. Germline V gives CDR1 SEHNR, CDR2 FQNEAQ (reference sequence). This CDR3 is CASSATGGLEAFF. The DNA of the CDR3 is TGTGCCAGCAGCGCTACAGGGGGCCTTGAAGCTTTCTTT. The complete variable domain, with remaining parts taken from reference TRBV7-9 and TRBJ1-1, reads DTGVSQNPRHKITKRGQNVTFRCDPISEHNRLYWYRQTLGQGPEFLTYFQNEAQLEKSRLLSDRFSAERPKGSFSTLEIQRTEQGDSAMYLCASSATGGLEAFFGQGTRLTVV.

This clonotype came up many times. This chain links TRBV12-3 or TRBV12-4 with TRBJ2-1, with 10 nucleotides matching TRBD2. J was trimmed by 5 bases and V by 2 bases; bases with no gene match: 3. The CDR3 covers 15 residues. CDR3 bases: TGTGCCAGCAGTTTACCTAGCGGGAGCGACAATGAGCAGTTCTTC. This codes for CASSLPSGSDNEQFF.

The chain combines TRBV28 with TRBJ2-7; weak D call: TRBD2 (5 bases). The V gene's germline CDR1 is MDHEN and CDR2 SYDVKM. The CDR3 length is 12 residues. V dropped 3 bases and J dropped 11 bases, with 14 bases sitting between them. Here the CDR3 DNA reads TGTGCCAGCAGTTTTCAGCTAGGGAGTAAGTACTTC. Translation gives CASSFQLGSKYF.